A selection of T cell receptor beta chains follows, all from one sample in a study of OX40 agonist ivuxolimab in advanced cancers. Profiling relied on immunoSEQ multiplex PCR, and the TCRdb table lists in-frame clones only, not all of them. The sample includes 65,000 to 80,000 clones, roughly 80% of them seen just once. The source material was CD4+ or CD8+ T cells sorted from blood, sampled in a trial of the OX40 agonist ivuxolimab. The receptors were gathered from an adult with an advanced solid tumor such as melanoma, head and neck, liver or kidney cancer. Each CDR3 is given with its conserved first and last residue. A D gene is named only where the DNA matches it firmly.

d_gene,v_gene,len,j_gene,CDR3aa
NA,TRBV7-2,13,TRBJ1-5,CASGGWGDQPQHF
NA,TRBV7-6,14,TRBJ1-6,CASSLGTDNSPLHF
NA,TRBV28,14,TRBJ2-3,CASSSTPGTDTQYF
NA,TRBV2,14,TRBJ2-4,CASSDVQGKNIQYF
NA,TRBV5-4,13,TRBJ2-7,CASSLGQVYEQYF
NA,TRBV28,15,TRBJ1-1,CASSLGADMNTEAFF
NA,TRBV4-1,16,TRBJ1-4,CASSQEPGTNNEKLFF
NA,TRBV14,13,TRBJ1-1,CASSQSANTEAFF
TRBD1,TRBV7-7,13,TRBJ2-7,CASSSGTDYEQYF
TRBD1,TRBV15,15,TRBJ1-1,CATSRDQGAVAEAFF
TRBD1,TRBV6-5,15,TRBJ2-5,CASSRRTGPQETQYF
TRBD1,TRBV5-6,13,TRBJ1-1,CASRTGPSTEAFF
NA,TRBV5-1,14,TRBJ1-4,CASSLGGGNEKLFF
NA,TRBV20-1,10,TRBJ2-7,CSAGGYEQYF
TRBD2,TRBV15,13,TRBJ2-5,CATGDIAGETQYF
NA,TRBV10-3,18,TRBJ2-7,CAISESKSPGRAAYEQYF
NA,TRBV4-3,13,TRBJ2-7,CASSPGLPDEQYF
TRBD1,TRBV19,14,TRBJ1-1,CASSRGTGATEAFF
NA,TRBV6-5,15,TRBJ1-2,CASKERELRHYGYTF
TRBD1,TRBV6-5,15,TRBJ1-4,CASSSGTGRGEKLFF
TRBD2,TRBV28,15,TRBJ2-7,CASSSSGRQPYEQYF
TRBD1,TRBV4-3,15,TRBJ2-7,CASSQDRGQAYEQYF
TRBD1,TRBV5-4,17,TRBJ2-1,CASSLGTGTGTYNEQFF
TRBD1,TRBV6-6,16,TRBJ1-4,CASSYGTAATNEKLFF
NA,TRBV5-4,13,TRBJ2-7,CASSPGNSYEQYF
TRBD2,TRBV10-3,18,TRBJ2-1,CAISAGLAGGLGDNEQFF
TRBD2,TRBV5-4,15,TRBJ2-2,CASTSGGTDTGELFF
NA,TRBV6-1,14,TRBJ2-1,CASSASSSYNEQFF
TRBD2,TRBV4-1,16,TRBJ2-2,CASSQFSGTNTGELFF
NA,TRBV6-5,11,TRBJ1-1,CASRQNTEAFF
NA,TRBV19,17,TRBJ1-5,CASSILPASGSNQPQHF
NA,TRBV28,13,TRBJ1-1,CASSFGENTEAFF
TRBD2,TRBV2,16,TRBJ2-2,CASRSGTTSNTGELFF
TRBD1,TRBV7-3,14,TRBJ2-5,CASSRTGNQETQYF
NA,TRBV19,15,TRBJ1-1,CASSIAGHLNTEAFF